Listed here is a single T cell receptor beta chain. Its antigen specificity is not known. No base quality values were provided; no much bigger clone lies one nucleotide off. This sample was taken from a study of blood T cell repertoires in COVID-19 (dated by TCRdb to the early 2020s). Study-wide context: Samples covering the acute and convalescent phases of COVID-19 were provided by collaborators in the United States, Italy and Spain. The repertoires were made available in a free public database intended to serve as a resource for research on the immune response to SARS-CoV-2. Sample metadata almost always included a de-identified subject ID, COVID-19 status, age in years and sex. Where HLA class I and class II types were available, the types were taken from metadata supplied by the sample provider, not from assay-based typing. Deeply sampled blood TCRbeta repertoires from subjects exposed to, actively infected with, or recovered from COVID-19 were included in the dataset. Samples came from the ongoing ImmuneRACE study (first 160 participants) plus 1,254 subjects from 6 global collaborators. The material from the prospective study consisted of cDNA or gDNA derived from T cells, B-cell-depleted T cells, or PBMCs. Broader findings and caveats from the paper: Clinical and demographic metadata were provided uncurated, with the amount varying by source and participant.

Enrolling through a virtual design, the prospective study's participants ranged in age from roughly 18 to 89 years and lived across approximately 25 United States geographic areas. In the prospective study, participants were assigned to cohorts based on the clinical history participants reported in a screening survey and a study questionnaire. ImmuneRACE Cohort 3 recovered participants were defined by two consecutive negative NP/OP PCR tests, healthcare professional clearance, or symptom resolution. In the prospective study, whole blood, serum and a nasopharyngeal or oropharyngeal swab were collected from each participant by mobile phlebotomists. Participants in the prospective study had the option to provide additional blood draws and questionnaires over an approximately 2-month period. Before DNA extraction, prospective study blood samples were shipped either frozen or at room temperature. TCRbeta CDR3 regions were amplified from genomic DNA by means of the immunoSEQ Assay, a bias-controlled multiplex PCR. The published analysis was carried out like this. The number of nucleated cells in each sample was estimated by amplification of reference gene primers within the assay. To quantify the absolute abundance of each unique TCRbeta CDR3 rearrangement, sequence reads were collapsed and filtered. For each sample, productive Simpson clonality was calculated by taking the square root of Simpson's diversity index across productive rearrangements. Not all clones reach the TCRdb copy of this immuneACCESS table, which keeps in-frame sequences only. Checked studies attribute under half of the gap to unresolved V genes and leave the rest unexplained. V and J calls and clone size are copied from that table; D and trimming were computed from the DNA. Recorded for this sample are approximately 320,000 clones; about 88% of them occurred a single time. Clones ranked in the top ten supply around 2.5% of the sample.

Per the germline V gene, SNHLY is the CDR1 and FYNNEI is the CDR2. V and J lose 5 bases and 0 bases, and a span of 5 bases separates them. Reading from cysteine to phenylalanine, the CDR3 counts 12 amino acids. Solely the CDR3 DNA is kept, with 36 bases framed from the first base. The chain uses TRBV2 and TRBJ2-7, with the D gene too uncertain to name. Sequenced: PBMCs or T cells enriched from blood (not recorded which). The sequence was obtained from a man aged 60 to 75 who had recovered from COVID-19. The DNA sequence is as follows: TGTGCCAGCAGTTCGAGCTCCTACGAGCAGTACTTC. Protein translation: CASSSSSYEQYF.